This TCR beta chain is from a study of cytomegalovirus exposure and HLA in healthy donors. Findings and limits, study-wide: The tendency of first-cohort TCR clusters to co-occur in the 100 to 150 validation repertoires was identified by a subsequent analysis.

The repertoire was sequenced with immunoSEQ multiplex PCR; TCRdb's copy has only in-frame clones and lacks some. Of about 180,000 clones in the sample, 75% to 90% are singletons; the top ten hold approximately 15%. The donors were in the approximately 120-subject validation cohort, distinct from the approximately 700-subject first cohort. The germline gives CDR1 MGHDK, CDR2 SYGVNS. The CDR3 totals 12 residues. This clone was observed a handful of times. Its antigen is still unknown. This sequence originates from a man aged 18 to 29 in good health and CMV-seropositive. This chain links TRBV25-1 with TRBJ1-6, with 8 positions matching TRBD1. Source material: PBMCs. CDR3 amino acids: CAGQTGASPLHF. In nucleotides, the CDR3 is TGTGCGGGACAGACAGGGGCGTCACCCCTCCACTTT. Full variable domain (missing parts from reference TRBV25-1 and TRBJ1-6): EADIYQTPRYLVIGTGKKITLECSQTMGHDKMYWYQQDPGMELHLIHYSYGVNSTEKGDLSSESTVSRIRTEHFPLTLESARPSHTSQYLCAGQTGASPLHFGNGTRLTVT.